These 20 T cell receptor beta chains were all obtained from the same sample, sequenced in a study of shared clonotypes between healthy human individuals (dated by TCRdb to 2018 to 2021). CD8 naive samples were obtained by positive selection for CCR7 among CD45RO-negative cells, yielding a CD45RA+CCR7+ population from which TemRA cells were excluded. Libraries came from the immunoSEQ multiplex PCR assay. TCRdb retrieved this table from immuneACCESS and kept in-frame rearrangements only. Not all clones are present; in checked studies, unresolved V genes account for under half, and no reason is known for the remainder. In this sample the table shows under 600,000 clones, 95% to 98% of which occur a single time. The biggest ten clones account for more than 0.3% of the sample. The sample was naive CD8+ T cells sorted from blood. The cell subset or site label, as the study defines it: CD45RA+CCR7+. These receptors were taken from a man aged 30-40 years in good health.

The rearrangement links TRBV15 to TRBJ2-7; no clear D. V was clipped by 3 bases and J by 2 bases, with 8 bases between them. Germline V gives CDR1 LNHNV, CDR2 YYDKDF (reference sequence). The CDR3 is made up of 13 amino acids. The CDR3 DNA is TGTGCCACCAGCAGTGCCCGGGCCTACGAGCAGTACTTC. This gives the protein CATSSARAYEQYF.

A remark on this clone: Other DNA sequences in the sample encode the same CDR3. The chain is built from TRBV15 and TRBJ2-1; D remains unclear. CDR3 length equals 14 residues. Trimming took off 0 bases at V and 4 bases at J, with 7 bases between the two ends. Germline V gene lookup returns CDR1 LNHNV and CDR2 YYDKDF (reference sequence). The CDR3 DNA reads TGTGCCACCAGCAGAGATCTTAGTTACAATGAGCAGTTCTTC. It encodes CATSRDLSYNEQFF.

CDR3 sequence: CASSIRVRSGYSYNEQFF. DNA of the CDR3: TGTGCCAGTAGTATCCGTGTTCGTAGCGGCTACTCCTACAATGAGCAGTTCTTC. The chain has TRBV19 and TRBJ2-1; D is perhaps TRBD2 (6 bases). V was clipped by 3 bases and J by 0 bases, with 18 bases between them. CDR1 is LNHDA, CDR2 SQIVND, per germline (reference sequence). There are 18 residues in the CDR3.

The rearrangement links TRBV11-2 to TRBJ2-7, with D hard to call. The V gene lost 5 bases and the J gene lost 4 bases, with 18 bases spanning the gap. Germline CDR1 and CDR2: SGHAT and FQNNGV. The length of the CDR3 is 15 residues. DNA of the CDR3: TGTGCCAGCAGCCTGGAAGCCGGGCCCAAATACGAGCAGTACTTC. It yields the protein CASSLEAGPKYEQYF.

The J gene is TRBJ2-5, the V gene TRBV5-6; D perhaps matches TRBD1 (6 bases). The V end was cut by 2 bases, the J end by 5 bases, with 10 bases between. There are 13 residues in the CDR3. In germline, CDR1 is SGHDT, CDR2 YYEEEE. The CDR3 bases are TGTGCCAGCAGCTTAACAGGGTGGGAGACCCAGTACTTC. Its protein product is CASSLTGWETQYF.

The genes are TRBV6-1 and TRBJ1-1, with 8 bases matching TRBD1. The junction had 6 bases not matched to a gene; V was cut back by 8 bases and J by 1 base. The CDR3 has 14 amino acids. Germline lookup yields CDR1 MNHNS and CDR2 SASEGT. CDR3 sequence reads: CASVGDRPNTEAFF. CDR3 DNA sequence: TGTGCCAGCGTAGGGGACAGGCCGAACACTGAAGCTTTCTTT.

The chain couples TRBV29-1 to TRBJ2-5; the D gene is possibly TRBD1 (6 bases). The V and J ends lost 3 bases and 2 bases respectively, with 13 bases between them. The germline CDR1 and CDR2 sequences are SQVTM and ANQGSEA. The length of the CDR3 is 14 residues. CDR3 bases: TGCAGCGTTGACCCTTCAGGGGTTCAAGAGACCCAGTACTTC. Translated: CSVDPSGVQETQYF.

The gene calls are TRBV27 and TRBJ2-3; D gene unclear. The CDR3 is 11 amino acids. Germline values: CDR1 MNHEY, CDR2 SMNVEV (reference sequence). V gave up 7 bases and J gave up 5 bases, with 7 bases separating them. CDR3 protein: CASIRGDTQYF. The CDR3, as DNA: TGTGCCAGCATCCGAGGAGATACGCAGTATTTT.

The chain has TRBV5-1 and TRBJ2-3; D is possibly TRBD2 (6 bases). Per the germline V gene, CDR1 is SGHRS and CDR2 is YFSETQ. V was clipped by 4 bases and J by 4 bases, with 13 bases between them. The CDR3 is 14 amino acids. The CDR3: CASSVGDFPDTQYF. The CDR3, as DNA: TGCGCCAGCAGCGTCGGGGACTTCCCAGATACGCAGTATTTT. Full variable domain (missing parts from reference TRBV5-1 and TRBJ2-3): KAGVTQTPRYLIKTRGQQVTLSCSPISGHRSVSWYQQTPGQGLQFLFEYFSETQRNKGNFPGRFSGRQFSNSRSEMNVSTLELGDSALYLCASSVGDFPDTQYFGPGTRLTVL.

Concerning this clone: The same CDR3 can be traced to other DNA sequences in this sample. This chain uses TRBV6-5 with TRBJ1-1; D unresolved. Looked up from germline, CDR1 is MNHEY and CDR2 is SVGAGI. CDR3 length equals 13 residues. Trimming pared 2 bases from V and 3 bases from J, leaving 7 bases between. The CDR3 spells CASSYRVDTEAFF. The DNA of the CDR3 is TGTGCCAGCAGTTACCGGGTGGACACTGAAGCTTTCTTT.

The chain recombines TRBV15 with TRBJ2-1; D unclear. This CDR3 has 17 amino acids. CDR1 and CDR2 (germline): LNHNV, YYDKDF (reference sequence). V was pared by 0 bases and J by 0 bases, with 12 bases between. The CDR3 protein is CATSRESGRSSYNEQFF. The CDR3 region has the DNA TGTGCCACCAGCAGAGAATCCGGCCGGAGCTCCTACAATGAGCAGTTCTTC.

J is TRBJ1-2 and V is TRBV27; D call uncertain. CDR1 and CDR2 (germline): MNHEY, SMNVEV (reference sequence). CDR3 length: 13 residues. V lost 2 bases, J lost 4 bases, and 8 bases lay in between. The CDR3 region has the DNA TGTGCCAGCAGTTTAGCCGGGAGCTATGGCTACACCTTC. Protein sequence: CASSLAGSYGYTF.

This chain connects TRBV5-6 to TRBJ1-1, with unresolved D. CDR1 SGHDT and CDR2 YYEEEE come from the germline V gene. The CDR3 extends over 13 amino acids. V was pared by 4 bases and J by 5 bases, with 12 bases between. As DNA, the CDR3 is TGTGCCAGCAGCCTGACGGAGGCAACTGAAGCTTTCTTT. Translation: CASSLTEATEAFF.

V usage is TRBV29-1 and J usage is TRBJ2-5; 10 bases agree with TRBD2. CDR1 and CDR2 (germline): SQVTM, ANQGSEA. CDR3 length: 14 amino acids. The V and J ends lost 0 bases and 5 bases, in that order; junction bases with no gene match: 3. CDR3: CSVEEAGGGETQYF. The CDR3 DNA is TGCAGCGTTGAAGAAGCGGGAGGGGGCGAGACCCAGTACTTC. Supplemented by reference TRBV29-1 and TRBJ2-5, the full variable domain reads SAVISQKPSRDICQRGTSLTIQCQVDSQVTMMFWYRQQPGQSLTLIATANQGSEATYESGFVIDKFPISRPNLTFSTLTVSNMSPEDSSIYLCSVEEAGGGETQYFGPGTRLLVL.

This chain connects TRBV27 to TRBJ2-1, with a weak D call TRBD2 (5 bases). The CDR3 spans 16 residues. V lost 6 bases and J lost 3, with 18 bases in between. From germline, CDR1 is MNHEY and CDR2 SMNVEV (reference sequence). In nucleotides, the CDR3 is TGTGCCAGCAGAGTGGGGAGCGGCCCATTCTACAATGAGCAGTTCTTC. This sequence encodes CASRVGSGPFYNEQFF.

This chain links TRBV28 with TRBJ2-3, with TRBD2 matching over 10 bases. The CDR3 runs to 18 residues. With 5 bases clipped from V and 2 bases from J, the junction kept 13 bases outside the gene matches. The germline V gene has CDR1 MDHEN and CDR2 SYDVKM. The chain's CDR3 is CASSHNFPLAGATDTQYF. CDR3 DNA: TGTGCCAGCAGTCACAACTTCCCCCTAGCGGGAGCCACAGATACGCAGTATTTT.

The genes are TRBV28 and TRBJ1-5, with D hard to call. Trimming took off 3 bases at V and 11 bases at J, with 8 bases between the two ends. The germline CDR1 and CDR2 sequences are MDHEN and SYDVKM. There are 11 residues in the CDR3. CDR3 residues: CASSFLSSQHF. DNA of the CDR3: TGTGCCAGCAGTTTTCTGTCATCCCAGCATTTT.

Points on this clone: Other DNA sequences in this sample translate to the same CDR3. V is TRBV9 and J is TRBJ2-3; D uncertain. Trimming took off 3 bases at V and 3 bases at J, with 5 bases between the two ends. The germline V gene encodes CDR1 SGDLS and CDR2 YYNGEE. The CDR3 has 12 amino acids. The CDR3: CASSGYTDTQYF. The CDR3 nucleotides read TGTGCCAGCAGCGGATATACAGATACGCAGTATTTT.

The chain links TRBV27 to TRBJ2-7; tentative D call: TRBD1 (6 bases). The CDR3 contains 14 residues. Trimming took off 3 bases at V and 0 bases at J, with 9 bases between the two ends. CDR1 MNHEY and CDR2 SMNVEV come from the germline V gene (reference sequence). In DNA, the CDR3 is TGTGCCAGCAGTTTCGCGGACAGCTCCTACGAGCAGTACTTC. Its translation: CASSFADSSYEQYF.

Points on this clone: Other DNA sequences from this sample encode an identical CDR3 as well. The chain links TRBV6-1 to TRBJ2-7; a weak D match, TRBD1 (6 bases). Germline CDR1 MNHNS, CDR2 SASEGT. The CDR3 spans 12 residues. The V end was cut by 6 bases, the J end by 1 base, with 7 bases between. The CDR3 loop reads CASRQGSYEQYF. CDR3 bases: TGTGCCAGCAGGCAGGGGTCCTACGAGCAGTACTTC.